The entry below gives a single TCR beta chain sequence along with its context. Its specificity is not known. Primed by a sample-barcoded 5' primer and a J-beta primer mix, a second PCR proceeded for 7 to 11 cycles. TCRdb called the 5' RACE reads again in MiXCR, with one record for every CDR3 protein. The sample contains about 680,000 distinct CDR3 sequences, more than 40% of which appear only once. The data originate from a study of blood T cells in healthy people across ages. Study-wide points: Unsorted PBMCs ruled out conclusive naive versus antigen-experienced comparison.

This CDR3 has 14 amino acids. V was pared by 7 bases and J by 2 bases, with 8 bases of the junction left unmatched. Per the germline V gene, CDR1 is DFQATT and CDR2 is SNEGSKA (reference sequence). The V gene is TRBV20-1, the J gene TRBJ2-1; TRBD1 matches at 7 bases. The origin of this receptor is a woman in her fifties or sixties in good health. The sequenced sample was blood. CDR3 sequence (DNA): TGCAGTGAAGAGAAACAGGGGCCCTACAATGAGCAGTTCTTC. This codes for CSEEKQGPYNEQFF.